What follows are 8 T cell receptor beta chains derived from one specimen sequenced in a study of T-cell reconstitution after alpha-beta-depleted transplantation in children (dated by TCRdb to between 2015 and 2016). The library was obtained by PCR. The reads were generated on an Illumina HiSeq 2500. TCR library preparation used molecular barcoding, with unique molecular identifiers applied to normalize quantification of the TCRbeta repertoire. TCRdb trimmed the raw reads at Q25, called clones with MiXCR and kept productive beta chains. Rows with a matching CDR3 protein are joined into one entry that keeps the most common DNA and genes. Across this sample there are 900,000 or so distinct CDR3 sequences, with around 15% seen only once. Roughly 5% of the sample is taken by the ten largest. The sample's treatment or condition label is to be understood as: allogeneic hematopoietic cell transplantation with graft depleted of TCRalphabeta T cells and CD19 B cells.

The sample here was PBMCs, mostly from graft donor cells, taken 360 days after TCRalphabeta/CD19-depleted stem cell transplant. Receptors were obtained from a male patient under 18 who had a stem cell transplant for acute lymphoblastic leukemia, so the T cells may come from the graft donor.

This clonotype came up a few times. The V call is TRBV3-1, the J call TRBJ1-4; 9 bases align to TRBD1. Germline CDR1 and CDR2: LGHDT and YNNKEL (reference sequence). CDR3 length: 17 amino acids. Germline trimming cut 0 bases from V and 7 bases from J; bases unmatched to any gene: 9. DNA of the CDR3: TGTGCCAGCAGCCAAGATCTTTACGGGACAGGGTTTGAAAAACTGTTTTTT. It encodes CASSQDLYGTGFEKLFF. The full variable domain, with the rest looked up from reference TRBV3-1 and TRBJ1-4, is DTAVSQTPKYLVTQMGNDKSIKCEQNLGHDTMYWYKQDSKKFLKIMFSYNNKELIINETVPNRFSPKSPDKAHLNLHINSLELGDSAVYFCASSQDLYGTGFEKLFFGSGTQLSVL.

This clonotype was detected only a few times. The rearrangement links TRBV12-3 or TRBV12-4 to TRBJ2-7; D call uncertain. The germline V and J ends were trimmed by 6 bases and 4 bases, with 10 bases remaining between them. This CDR3 has 12 amino acids. The CDR3 DNA follows: TGTGCCAGCAGCCGGGCCCGGTACGAGCAGTACTTC. It translates to CASSRARYEQYF.

The table lists this clonotype with many counts. This chain uses TRBV5-1 with TRBJ2-1; 14 bases align to TRBD2. CDR1 SGHRS and CDR2 YFSETQ come from the germline V gene. After removal of 1 base from V and 3 bases from J, the junction contained 3 bases not matched to a gene. This CDR3 comprises 17 residues. The CDR3 bases are TGCGCCAGCAGCTTGACGGGACTAGCGGGAGTCTACAATGAGCAGTTCTTC. The encoded protein is CASSLTGLAGVYNEQFF.

This clonotype was recorded a few times. The chain recombines TRBV6-1 with TRBJ2-7; 7 nucleotides match TRBD1. The CDR3 runs to 15 residues. Germline values: CDR1 MNHNS, CDR2 SASEGT. The V segment lost 8 bases and the J segment 3 bases; nucleotides outside the gene matches: 13. The CDR3 is CASAPHRGKGYEQYF. The CDR3 DNA sequence: TGTGCCAGCGCCCCTCACAGGGGAAAGGGCTACGAGCAGTACTTC.

The genes are TRBV6-5 and TRBJ2-7, with D uncertain. Germline-derived CDR1 and CDR2 are MNHEY and SVGAGI. CDR3 size: 13 residues. Trimming pared 4 bases from V and 3 bases from J, leaving 10 bases between. The CDR3 DNA sequence: TGTGCCAGCAGTTTTGGAGTTCGCTACGAGCAGTACTTC. This codes for CASSFGVRYEQYF.

This clonotype occurred a few times. The V call is TRBV29-1, the J call TRBJ2-3; 14 nucleotides align to TRBD2. With V trimmed by 8 bases and J by 6 bases, 7 bases remained unmatched. Germline V gene sequence: CDR1 SQVTM, CDR2 ANQGSEA. CDR3 length: 14 amino acids. This CDR3 is CSSGTSGSWDTQYF. As DNA, the CDR3 is TGCAGCTCCGGGACTAGCGGGAGCTGGGATACGCAGTATTTT.

This clonotype has more than one count but fewer than ten. V and J are TRBV7-2 and TRBJ2-7, with 8 bases identical to TRBD1. The CDR3 spans 14 residues. Germline CDR1 SGHTA, CDR2 FQGNSA. The V gene end was trimmed by 5 bases and the J gene end by 6 bases; junction bases not matched to a gene: 9. CDR3 in amino acids: CASSPRTGRAEQYF. The CDR3 DNA reads TGTGCCAGCAGCCCCCGGACAGGGCGAGCCGAGCAGTACTTC.

This clonotype was counted between two and nine times. V and J are TRBV7-2 and TRBJ2-3, with no clear D. This CDR3 is built from 15 residues. Per the germline V gene, CDR1 is SGHTA and CDR2 is FQGNSA. The germline V and J ends were trimmed by 2 bases and 6 bases, with 15 bases remaining between them. DNA for the CDR3: TGTGCCAGCAGCTTAAGGGTGGTTAGTCGGGATACGCAGTATTTT. Encoded protein: CASSLRVVSRDTQYF.